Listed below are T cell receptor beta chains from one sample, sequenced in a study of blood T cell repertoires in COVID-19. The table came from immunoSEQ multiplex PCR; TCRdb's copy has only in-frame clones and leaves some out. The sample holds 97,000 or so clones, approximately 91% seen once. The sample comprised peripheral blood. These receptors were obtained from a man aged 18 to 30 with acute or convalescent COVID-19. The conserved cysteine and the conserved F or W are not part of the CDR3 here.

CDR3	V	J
ASRMDRSRGRYTEAF	TRBV5-5	TRBJ1-1
ASSSLRGSFSYEQY	TRBV7-2	TRBJ2-7
ATQLKLSYGYT	TRBV6-5	TRBJ1-2
ASSLEGVKGTEAF	TRBV7-9	TRBJ1-1
ASSYGTSGNGEQF	TRBV6-6	TRBJ2-1
ASTRGAGSFYEQY	TRBV7-9	TRBJ2-7
ASSLYSSGTGELF	TRBV5-6	TRBJ2-2
ASSFSRDRGRGYTEAF	TRBV27	TRBJ1-1
ASSYSRIGRPEAF	TRBV6-5	TRBJ1-1
AISEIGDRGLGTEAF	TRBV10-3	TRBJ1-1
ASSPGVFTEAF	TRBV27	TRBJ1-1
ASSLRGANTGELF	TRBV5-1	TRBJ2-2
ASSYSKQGGATEAF	TRBV6-5	TRBJ1-1
ASSWDTYYGYT	TRBV7-9	TRBJ1-2
SASTSGRAGSYEQY	TRBV20-1	TRBJ2-7
ASSFPGQPYEQY	TRBV5-8	TRBJ2-7
ASSVARRDEQF	TRBV9	TRBJ2-1
ASSLAPRRDLKIEQF	TRBV5-1	TRBJ2-1
ASSLGLAGGADTQY	TRBV7-7	TRBJ2-3
ASSLDRVVVDAF	TRBV7-9	TRBJ1-1
ASSPRTDSYEQY	TRBV7-2	TRBJ2-7
ASSFQGSYEQY	TRBV13	TRBJ2-7
ASSLILGTDTQY	TRBV6-5	TRBJ2-3
ASSLERGSSYEQY	TRBV7-9	TRBJ2-7
ASSPLGDREKDNSPLH	TRBV5-1	TRBJ1-6
ASQPGPSGSTDTQY	TRBV12-5	TRBJ2-3
ASSYRRGENQPQH	TRBV6-5	TRBJ1-5
ASSAGGQEYNEQF	TRBV6-4	TRBJ2-1
ASSIGLGGLDTEAF	TRBV19	TRBJ1-1
AISGGQGWSNEQF	TRBV10-3	TRBJ2-1
ASSSDRGRDIQY	TRBV5-4	TRBJ2-4
ASSSKRTAVSYEQY	TRBV7-9	TRBJ2-7
ASAGGLKNEKLF	TRBV6-5	TRBJ1-4
AISESTGTDGYT	TRBV10-3	TRBJ1-2
ATSRLSGTYEQY	TRBV15	TRBJ2-7
ASSPGSAYNEKLF	TRBV7-6	TRBJ1-4
ASSSPGLAGAGEQF	TRBV7-6	TRBJ2-1
ASSFLVEGIGMNTEAF	TRBV5-1	TRBJ1-1
ASRTYKGQDVNGYT	TRBV27	TRBJ1-2
ASSLQNTEAF	TRBV5-1	TRBJ1-1
AWSVAGVHSGNTIY	TRBV30	TRBJ1-3
ASSLQGLAAQETQY	TRBV27	TRBJ2-5
ASSVRLAGGPRNNEQF	TRBV10-2	TRBJ2-1
ATGPFLNTEAF	TRBV6-5	TRBJ1-1
ASSIQGNQPQH	TRBV25-1	TRBJ1-5
ASSYRGEKLF	TRBV12-3/TRBV12-4	TRBJ1-4
ASSRQGRHTEAF	TRBV6-5	TRBJ1-1
ASSPGRPEVEQY	TRBV7-9	TRBJ2-7
ASSLRQGWEQY	TRBV6-5	TRBJ2-7
ASRSGGGQNIQY	TRBV19	TRBJ2-4
ASSIKITGAYYTGELF	TRBV19	TRBJ2-2